This T cell receptor beta chain appears in the sequencing data of a study of blood T cell repertoires in COVID-19. About the study: The samples span acute and convalescent COVID-19 from the United States, Italy and Spain.

Participants were aged roughly 18 to 89 years from roughly 26 US areas. Clinical histories supplied by participants themselves formed the basis of cohort assignment. This clone was picked up many times. Per the authors' pipeline: Amplification of reference gene primers was used by the study to estimate nucleated cell counts. Data came from immunoSEQ multiplex PCR; TCRdb stores just in-frame clones and leaves some out. Clonal size and the V and J genes are those of that table, whereas D and trimming came from the DNA. The data hold hundreds of thousands of clones, with roughly 89% observed a single time. The sample was PBMCs or T cells enriched from blood (not recorded which). This sequence originates from a woman in her thirties or forties who had recovered from COVID-19.

CDR3 nucleotides: TGTGCCAGCAGCGTATTGAGGGCCGGGGAGCTGTTTTTT. Translated, it gives CASSVLRAGELFF. The chain couples TRBV9 to TRBJ2-2; weak D call: TRBD2 (5 bases). The CDR3 runs to 13 residues. Germline-derived CDR1 and CDR2 are SGDLS and YYNGEE. Deletions cut 1 base from V and 6 bases from J, with 7 bases between.